The T cell receptor beta chain described here comes from a study of cytomegalovirus exposure and HLA in healthy donors. Findings and caveats of the study: A later analysis showed HLA-associated TCR beta chains outstripping equally common others in clonal expansion.

Each donor was nominally healthy when sampled (though unrecorded immune exposures were likely). With regard to this clone: Antigen: not known.

Vbeta (60) and Jbeta (13) primers were used in the PCR. Some clones are missing from TCRdb's copy, which holds only in-frame ones; the method was immunoSEQ multiplex PCR. This repertoire shows under 250,000 clones, approximately 88% found once; its top ten account for more than 0.6%. Trimming cost V 4 bases and J 3 bases, with 13 bases left between them. The germline V gene encodes CDR1 MNHEY and CDR2 SMNVEV (reference sequence). CDR3 length equals 14 residues. The sequence was collected from a boy younger than 10 in good health and CMV-seronegative. The chain has TRBV27 and TRBJ2-7; possible D gene TRBD1, 6 bases. Sequencing was carried out using PBMCs. DNA for the CDR3: TGTGCCAGCAGTTCAACAGGGTCTCACTACGAGCAGTACTTC. It specifies CASSSTGSHYEQYF.